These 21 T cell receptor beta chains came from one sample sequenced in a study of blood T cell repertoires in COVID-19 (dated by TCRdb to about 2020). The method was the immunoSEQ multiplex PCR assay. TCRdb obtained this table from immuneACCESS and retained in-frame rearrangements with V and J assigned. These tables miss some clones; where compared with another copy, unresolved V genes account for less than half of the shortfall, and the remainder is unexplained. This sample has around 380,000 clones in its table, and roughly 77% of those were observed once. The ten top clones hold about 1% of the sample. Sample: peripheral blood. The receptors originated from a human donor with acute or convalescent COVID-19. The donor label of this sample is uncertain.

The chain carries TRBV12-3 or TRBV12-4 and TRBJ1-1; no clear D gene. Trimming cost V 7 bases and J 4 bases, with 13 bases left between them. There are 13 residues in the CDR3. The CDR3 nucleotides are TGTGCCAGCACCCTTGGACTGAGCACTGAAGCTTTCTTT. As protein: CASTLGLSTEAFF.

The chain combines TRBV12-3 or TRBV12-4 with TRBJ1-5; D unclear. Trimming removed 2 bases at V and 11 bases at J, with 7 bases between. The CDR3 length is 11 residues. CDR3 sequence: CASSLMGAQHF. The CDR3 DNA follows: TGTGCCAGCAGTTTAATGGGAGCCCAGCATTTT.

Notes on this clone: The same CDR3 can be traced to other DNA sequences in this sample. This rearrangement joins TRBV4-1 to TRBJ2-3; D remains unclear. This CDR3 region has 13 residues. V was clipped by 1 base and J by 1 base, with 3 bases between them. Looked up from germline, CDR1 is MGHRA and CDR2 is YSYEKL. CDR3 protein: CASSQVGTDTQYF. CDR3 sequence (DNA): TGCGCCAGCAGCCAAGTAGGCACAGATACGCAGTATTTT.

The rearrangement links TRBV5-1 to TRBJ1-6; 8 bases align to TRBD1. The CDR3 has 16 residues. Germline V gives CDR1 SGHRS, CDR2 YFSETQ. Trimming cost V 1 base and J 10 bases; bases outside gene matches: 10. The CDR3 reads CASSLRTGSPSSPLHF. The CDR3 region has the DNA TGCGCCAGCAGCTTGAGGACAGGGTCCCCTAGCTCACCCCTCCACTTT.

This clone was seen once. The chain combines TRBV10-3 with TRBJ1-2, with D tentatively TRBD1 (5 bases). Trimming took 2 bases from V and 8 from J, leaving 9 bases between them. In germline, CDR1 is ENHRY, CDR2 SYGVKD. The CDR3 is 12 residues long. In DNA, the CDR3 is TGTGCCATCAGTGAGAGGGGAACGGGCTACACCTTC. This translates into CAISERGTGYTF.

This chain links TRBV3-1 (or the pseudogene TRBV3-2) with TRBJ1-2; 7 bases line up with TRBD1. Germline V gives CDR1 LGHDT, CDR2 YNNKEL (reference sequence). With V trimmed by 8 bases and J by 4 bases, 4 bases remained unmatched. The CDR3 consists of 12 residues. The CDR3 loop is CASQGGGYGYTF. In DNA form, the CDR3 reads TGTGCCAGCCAAGGGGGCGGCTATGGCTACACCTTC.

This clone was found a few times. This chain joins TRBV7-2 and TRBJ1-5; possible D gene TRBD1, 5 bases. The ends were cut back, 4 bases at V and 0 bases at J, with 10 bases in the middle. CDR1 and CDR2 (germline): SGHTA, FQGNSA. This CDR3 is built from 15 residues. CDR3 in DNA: TGTGCCAGCAGCTCAAGACAGAATAGCAATCAGCCCCAGCATTTT. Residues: CASSSRQNSNQPQHF.

This chain's CDR3 is CASSDPGQGAYNEQFF. For the CDR3, the DNA is TGTGCCAGTAGTGACCCGGGACAGGGGGCCTACAATGAGCAGTTCTTC. The chain joins TRBV19 to TRBJ2-1; 11 bases agree with TRBD1. J lost 2 bases, V lost 5 bases, and 5 bases had no gene match. This CDR3 has 16 residues. Germline loops: CDR1 LNHDA, CDR2 SQIVND (reference sequence). Full variable domain (missing parts from reference TRBV19 and TRBJ2-1): DGGITQSPKYLFRKEGQNVTLSCEQNLNHDAMYWYRQDPGQGLRLIYYSQIVNDFQKGDIAEGYSVSREKKESFPLTVTSAQKNPTAFYLCASSDPGQGAYNEQFFGPGTRLTVL.

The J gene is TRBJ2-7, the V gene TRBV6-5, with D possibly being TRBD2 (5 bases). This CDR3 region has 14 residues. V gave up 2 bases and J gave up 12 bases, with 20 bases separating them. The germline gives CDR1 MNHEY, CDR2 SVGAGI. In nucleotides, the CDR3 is TGTGCCAGCAGTTACGACCCGACTACCATCCTCAGGTACTTC. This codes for CASSYDPTTILRYF.

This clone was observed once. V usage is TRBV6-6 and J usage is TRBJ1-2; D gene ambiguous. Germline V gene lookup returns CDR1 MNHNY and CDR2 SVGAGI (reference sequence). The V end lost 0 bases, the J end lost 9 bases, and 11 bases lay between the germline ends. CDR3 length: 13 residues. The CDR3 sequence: CASSYSKAGSYTF. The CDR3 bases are TGTGCCAGCAGTTACTCGAAGGCGGGGAGCTACACCTTC.

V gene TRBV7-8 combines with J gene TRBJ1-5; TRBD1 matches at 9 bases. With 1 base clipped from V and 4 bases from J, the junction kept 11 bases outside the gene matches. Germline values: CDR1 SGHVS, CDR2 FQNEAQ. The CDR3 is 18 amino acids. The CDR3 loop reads CASSLVARGTGTNQPQHF. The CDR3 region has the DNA TGTGCCAGCAGCTTAGTAGCGCGAGGGACAGGGACAAATCAGCCCCAGCATTTT.

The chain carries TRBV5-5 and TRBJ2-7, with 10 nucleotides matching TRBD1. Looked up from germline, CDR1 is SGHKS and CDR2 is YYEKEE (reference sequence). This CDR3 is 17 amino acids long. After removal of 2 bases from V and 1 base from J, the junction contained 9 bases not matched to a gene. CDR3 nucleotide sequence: TGTGCCAGCAGCTTTGGAGGGGGACAGGGGATATCCTACGAGCAGTACTTC. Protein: CASSFGGGQGISYEQYF.

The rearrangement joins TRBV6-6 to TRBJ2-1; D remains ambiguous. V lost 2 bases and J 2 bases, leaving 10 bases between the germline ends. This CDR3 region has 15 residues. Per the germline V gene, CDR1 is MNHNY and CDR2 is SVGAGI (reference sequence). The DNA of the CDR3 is TGTGCCAGCAGTTACGAACCGAGTCCCTACAATGAGCAGTTCTTC. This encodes CASSYEPSPYNEQFF.

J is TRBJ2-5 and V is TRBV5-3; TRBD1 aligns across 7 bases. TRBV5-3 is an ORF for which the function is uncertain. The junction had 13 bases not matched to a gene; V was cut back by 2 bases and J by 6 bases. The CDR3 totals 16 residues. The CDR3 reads CARSFRWPGTVKTQYF. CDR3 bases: TGTGCCAGAAGCTTCCGCTGGCCCGGGACAGTAAAGACCCAGTACTTC.

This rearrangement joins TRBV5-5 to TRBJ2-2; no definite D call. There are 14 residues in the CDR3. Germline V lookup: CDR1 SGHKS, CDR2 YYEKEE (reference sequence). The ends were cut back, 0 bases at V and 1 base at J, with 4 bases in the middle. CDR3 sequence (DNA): TGTGCCAGCAGCTTGGCCCGGAACACCGGGGAGCTGTTTTTT. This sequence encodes CASSLARNTGELFF.

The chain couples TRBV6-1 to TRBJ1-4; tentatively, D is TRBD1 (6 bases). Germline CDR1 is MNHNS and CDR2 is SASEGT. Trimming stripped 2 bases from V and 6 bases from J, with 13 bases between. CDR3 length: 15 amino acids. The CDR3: CASSETPQGYEKLFF. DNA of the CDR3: TGTGCCAGCAGTGAAACTCCCCAGGGGTATGAAAAACTGTTTTTT.

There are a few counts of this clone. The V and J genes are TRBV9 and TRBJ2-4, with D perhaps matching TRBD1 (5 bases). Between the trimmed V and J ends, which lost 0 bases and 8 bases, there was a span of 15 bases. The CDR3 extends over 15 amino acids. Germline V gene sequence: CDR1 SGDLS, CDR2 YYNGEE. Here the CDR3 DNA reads TGTGCCAGCAGCGTAGTACCAGGGCCTGGAGACATTCAGTACTTC. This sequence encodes CASSVVPGPGDIQYF.

The CDR3 region is CASSFSLVPSGGAQYYEQYF. DNA of the CDR3: TGTGCCAGCAGTTTTAGCCTCGTGCCTAGCGGGGGGGCACAATACTACGAGCAGTACTTC. V and J are TRBV28 and TRBJ2-7; 12 positions match TRBD2. V was pared by 3 bases and J by 3 bases, with 18 bases of the junction left unmatched. The germline gives CDR1 MDHEN, CDR2 SYDVKM. This CDR3 spans 20 amino acids.

The CDR3 nucleotides read TGTGCCAGCAGTTACGGGGCAGAAAATCAGCCCCAGCATTTT. Protein product: CASSYGAENQPQHF. The genes are TRBV6-6 and TRBJ1-5; possibly TRBD1 for D (5 bases). This CDR3 region has 14 residues. With 2 bases removed from V and 4 bases from J, the gap between germline ends came to 9 bases. Germline V gene data show CDR1 as MNHNY and CDR2 as SVGAGI (reference sequence).

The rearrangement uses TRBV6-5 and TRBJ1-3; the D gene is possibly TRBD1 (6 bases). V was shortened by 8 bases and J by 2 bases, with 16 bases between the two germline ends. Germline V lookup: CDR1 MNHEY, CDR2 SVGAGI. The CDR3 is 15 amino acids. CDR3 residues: CASGQGSAAGNTIYF. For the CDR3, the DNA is TGTGCCAGCGGTCAGGGGTCCGCAGCTGGAAACACCATATATTTT.

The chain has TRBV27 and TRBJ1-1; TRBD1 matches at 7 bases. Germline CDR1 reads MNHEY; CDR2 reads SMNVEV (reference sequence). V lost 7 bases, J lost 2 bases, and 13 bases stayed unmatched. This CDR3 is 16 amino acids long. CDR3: CASTRSRGPGNTEAFF. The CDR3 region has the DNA TGTGCCAGCACCCGTTCGAGGGGGCCGGGTAACACTGAAGCTTTCTTT.